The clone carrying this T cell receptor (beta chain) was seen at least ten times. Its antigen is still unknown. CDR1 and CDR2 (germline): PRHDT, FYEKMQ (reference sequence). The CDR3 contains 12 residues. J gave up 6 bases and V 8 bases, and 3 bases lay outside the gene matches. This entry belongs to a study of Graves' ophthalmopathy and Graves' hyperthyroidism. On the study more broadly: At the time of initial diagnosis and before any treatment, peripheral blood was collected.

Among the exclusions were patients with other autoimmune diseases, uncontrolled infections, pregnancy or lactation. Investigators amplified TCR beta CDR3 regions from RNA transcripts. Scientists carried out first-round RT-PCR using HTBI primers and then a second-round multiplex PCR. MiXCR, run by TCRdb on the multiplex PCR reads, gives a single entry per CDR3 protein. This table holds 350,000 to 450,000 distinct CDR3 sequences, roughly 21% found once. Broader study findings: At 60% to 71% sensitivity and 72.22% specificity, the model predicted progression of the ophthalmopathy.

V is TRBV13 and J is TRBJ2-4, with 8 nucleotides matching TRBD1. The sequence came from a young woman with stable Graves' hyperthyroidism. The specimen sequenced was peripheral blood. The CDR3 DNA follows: TGTGCCAGCGGAGGACAGGGAAACATTCAGTACTTC. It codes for CASGGQGNIQYF.